These T cell receptor beta chains were read from a single sample in a study of response to subunit inactivated influenza vaccine. One entry per CDR3 protein results from TCRdb running MiXCR on the RT-PCR reads. The table lists about 530,000 distinct CDR3 sequences, about 10% of them singletons. Sequenced here: PBMCs from blood, sampled on the day of vaccination. The receptors come from a man over 45 who received an inactivated influenza vaccine. CDR3s include the opening cysteine and the closing phenylalanine or tryptophan. A D gene is named only where the DNA matches it firmly. Size values are once, few and many counts, or a class for expanded clones, and some rows have none.

CDR3	DNA	size	D	J	V
CASSVRGQGGDEQFF	TGCGCCAGCAGCGTCCGGGGACAGGGAGGAGATGAGCAGTTCTTC	many	TRBD1	TRBJ2-1	TRBV5-1
CASKNYRAGSTDTQYF	TGTGCCAGCAAGAATTACAGGGCGGGATCCACAGATACGCAGTATTTT	many	-	TRBJ2-3	TRBV12-3/TRBV12-4
CAITGTSNTGELFF	TGTGCCATCACTGGGACTTCGAACACCGGGGAGCTGTTTTTT	-	-	TRBJ2-2	TRBV10-3
CASSYRNPYEQYF	TGTGCCAGCAGTTACAGGAATCCCTACGAGCAGTACTTC	many	-	TRBJ2-7	TRBV12-3/TRBV12-4
CAISLGGGATDTQYF	TGTGCCATCAGCTTGGGCGGGGGGGCCACAGATACGCAGTATTTT	-	TRBD2	TRBJ2-3	TRBV10-3
CASSRQGHEQYF	TGTGCCAGCAGTCGACAGGGACACGAGCAGTACTTC	few	TRBD1	TRBJ2-7	TRBV12-3/TRBV12-4
CASSLDLGAVGELFF	TGCGCCAGCAGCTTGGATTTGGGGGCAGTCGGGGAGCTGTTTTTT	-	-	TRBJ2-2	TRBV5-1
CASSLTGVNTGELFF	TGCGCCAGCAGCTTGACAGGGGTAAACACCGGGGAGCTGTTTTTT	-	TRBD1	TRBJ2-2	TRBV5-1
CASSILLAVGSYNEQFF	TGTGCCAGCAGTATTTTACTAGCGGTCGGCTCCTACAATGAGCAGTTCTTC	few	TRBD2	TRBJ2-1	TRBV12-3/TRBV12-4
CSAPEGRARYQETQYF	TGCAGTGCCCCCGAGGGGAGGGCCCGGTACCAAGAGACCCAGTACTTC	-	TRBD2	TRBJ2-5	TRBV20-1
CASSPQGGGISYEQYF	TGTGCCAGCAGCCCCCAGGGAGGGGGGATCTCCTACGAGCAGTACTTC	-	-	TRBJ2-7	TRBV7-2